The clone carrying this TCR beta chain was recorded a few times. Its antigen is unknown. The CDR3 has 16 residues. Trimming took off 0 bases at V and 6 bases at J, with 16 bases between the two ends. CDR1 and CDR2 from the germline V gene are SGHKS and YYEKEE (reference sequence). Each CDR3 protein is one row after TCRdb ran MiXCR on the RT-PCR reads. Of under 850,000 distinct CDR3 sequences in the sample, approximately 17% were seen once. These data come from a study of response to subunit inactivated influenza vaccine. Study outcomes and limitations: The authors put forward the suggestion that each seasonal influenza vaccination may bring in only a limited number of new T cells.

The sample consisted of PBMCs from blood, taken roughly 5 days after vaccination. The chain is built from TRBV5-5 and TRBJ1-5; D is unclear. This receptor was obtained from a man aged 50-59 years who received an inactivated influenza vaccine. The CDR3 reads CASSLVGGRGSQPQHF. The CDR3 nucleotides are TGTGCCAGCAGCTTGGTTGGAGGGCGCGGGAGTCAGCCCCAGCATTTT.